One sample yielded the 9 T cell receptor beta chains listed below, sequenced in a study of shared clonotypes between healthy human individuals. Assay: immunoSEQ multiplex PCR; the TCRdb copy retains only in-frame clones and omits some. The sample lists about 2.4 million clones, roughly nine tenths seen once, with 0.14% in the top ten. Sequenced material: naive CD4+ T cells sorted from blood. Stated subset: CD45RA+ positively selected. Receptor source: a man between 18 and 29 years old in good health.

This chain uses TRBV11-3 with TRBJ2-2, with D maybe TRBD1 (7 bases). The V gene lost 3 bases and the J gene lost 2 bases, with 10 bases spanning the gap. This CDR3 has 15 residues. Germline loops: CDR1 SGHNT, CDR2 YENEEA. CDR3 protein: CASSLEGANTGELFF. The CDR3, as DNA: TGTGCCAGCAGCTTGGAGGGGGCTAACACCGGGGAGCTGTTTTTT.

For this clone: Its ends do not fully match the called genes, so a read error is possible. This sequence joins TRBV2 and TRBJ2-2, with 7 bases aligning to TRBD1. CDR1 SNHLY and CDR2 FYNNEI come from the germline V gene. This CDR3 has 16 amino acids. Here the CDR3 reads CASSDLRQGNNGELFF. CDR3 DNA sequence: TGTGCCAGCAGTGATCTGAGACAGGGCAACAACGGGGAGCTGTTTTTT.

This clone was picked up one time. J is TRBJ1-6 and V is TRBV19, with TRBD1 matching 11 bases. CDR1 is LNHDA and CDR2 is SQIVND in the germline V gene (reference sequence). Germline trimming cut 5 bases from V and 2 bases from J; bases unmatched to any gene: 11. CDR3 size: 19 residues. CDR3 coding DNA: TGTGCCAGTAGTGCCGGCCGCGGGACAGGGGGGACCTATAATTCACCCCTCCACTTT. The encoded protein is CASSAGRGTGGTYNSPLHF.

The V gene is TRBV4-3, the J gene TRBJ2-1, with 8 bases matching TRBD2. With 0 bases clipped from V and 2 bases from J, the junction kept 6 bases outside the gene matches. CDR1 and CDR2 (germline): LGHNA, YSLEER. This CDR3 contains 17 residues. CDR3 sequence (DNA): TGCGCCAGCAGCCAAGACGTCCCCGGGAGGGCCTACAATGAGCAGTTCTTC. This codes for CASSQDVPGRAYNEQFF.

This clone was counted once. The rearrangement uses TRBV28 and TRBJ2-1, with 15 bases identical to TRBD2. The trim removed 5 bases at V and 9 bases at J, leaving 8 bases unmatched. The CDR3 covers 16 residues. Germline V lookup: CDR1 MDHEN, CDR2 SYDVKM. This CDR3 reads CASSTGLAGGTGEQFF. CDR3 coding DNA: TGTGCCAGCAGTACGGGACTAGCGGGGGGCACGGGTGAGCAGTTCTTC.

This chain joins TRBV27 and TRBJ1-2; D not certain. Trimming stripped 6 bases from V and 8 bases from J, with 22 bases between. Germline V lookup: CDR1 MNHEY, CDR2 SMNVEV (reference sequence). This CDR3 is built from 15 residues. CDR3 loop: CASSPMPQYPMGYTF. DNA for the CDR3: TGTGCCAGCAGCCCCATGCCACAGTACCCTATGGGCTACACCTTC.

The CDR3 DNA reads as TGCGCCAGCAGCCCCCCAGGCAAATCCTCCTACGAGCAGTACTTC. The encoded protein is CASSPPGKSSYEQYF. V and J are TRBV10-2 and TRBJ2-7; D remains unclear. CDR1 WSHSY and CDR2 SAAADI come from the germline V gene. The CDR3 consists of 15 residues. V lost 6 bases and J lost 0, with 15 bases in between.

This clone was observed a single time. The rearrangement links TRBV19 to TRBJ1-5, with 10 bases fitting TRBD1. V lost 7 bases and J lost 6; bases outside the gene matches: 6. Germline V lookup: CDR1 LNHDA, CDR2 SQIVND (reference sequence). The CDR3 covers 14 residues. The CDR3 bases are TGTGCCAGTACCCCAGGACAGGGGGTTCAGCCCCAGCATTTT. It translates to CASTPGQGVQPQHF.

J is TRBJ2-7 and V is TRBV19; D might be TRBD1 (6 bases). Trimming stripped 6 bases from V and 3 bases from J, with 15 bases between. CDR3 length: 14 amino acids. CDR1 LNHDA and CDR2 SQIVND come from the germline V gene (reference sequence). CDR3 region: CASSLQGLGYEQYF. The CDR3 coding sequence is TGTGCCAGTAGCTTACAGGGATTGGGCTACGAGCAGTACTTC.